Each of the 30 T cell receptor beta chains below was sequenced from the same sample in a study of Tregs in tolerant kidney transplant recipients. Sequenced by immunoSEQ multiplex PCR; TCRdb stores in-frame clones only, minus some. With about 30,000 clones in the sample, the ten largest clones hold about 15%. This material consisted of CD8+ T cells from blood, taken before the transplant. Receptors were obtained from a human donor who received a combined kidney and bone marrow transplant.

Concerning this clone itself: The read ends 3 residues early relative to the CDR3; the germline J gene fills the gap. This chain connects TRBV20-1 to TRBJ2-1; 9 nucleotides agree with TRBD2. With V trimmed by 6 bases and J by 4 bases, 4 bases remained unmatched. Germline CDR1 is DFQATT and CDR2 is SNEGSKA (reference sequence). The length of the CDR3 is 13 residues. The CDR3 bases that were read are TGCAGTGCCCGACTAGCGGCATACAATGAG. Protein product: CSARLAAYNE. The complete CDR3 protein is CSARLAAYNEQFF.

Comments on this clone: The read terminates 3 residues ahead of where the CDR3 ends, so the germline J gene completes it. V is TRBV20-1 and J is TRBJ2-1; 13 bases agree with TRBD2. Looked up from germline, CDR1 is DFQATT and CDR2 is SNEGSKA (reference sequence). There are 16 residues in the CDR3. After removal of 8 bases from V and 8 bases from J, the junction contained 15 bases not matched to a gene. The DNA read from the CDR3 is TGCAGTCGCGCCGGGACTAGCGGGGTTTTGGTCGATGAG. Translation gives CSRAGTSGVLVDE. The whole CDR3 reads CSRAGTSGVLVDEQFF.

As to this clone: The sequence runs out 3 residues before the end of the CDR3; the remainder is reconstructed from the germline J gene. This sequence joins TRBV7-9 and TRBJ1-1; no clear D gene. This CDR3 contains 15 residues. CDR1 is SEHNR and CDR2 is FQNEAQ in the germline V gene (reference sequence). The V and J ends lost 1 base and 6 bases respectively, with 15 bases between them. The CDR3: CASSLVNTIQAEAFF. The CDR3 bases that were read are TGTGCCAGCAGCTTAGTGAATACAATCCAGGCTGAA.

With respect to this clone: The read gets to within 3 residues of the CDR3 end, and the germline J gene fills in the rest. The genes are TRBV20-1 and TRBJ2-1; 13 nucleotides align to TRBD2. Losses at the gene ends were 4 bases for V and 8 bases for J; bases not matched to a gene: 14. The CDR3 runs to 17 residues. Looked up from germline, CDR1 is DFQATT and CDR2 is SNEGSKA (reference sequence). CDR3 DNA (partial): TGCAGTGCTAACGGACTAGCGGGAGTCGTGTTCTGGGATGAG. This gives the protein CSANGLAGVVFWDE. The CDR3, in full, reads CSANGLAGVVFWDEQFF.

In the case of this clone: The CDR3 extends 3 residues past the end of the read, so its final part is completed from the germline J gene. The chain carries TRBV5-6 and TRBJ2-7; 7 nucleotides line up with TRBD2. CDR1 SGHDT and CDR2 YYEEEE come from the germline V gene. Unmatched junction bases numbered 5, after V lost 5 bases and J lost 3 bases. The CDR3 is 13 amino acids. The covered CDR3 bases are TGTGCCAGCAGTCCCCGGGACTACTACGAG. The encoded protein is CASSPRDYYE. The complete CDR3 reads CASSPRDYYEQYF.

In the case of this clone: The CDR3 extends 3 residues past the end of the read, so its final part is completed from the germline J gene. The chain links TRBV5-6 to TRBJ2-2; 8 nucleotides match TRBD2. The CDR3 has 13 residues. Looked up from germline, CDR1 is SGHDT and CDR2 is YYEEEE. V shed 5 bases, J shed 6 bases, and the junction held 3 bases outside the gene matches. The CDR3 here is CASSQAGAGELFF. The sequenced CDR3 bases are TGTGCCAGCAGTCAAGCGGGAGCCGGGGAG.

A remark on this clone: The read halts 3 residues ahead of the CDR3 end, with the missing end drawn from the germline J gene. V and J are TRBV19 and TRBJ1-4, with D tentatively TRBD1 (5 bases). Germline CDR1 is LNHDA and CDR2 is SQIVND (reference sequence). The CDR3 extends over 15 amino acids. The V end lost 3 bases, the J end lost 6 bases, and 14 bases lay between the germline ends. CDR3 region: CASSIGPRVYEKLFF. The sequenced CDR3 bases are TGTGCCAGTAGTATCGGACCCAGGGTCTATGAAAAA.

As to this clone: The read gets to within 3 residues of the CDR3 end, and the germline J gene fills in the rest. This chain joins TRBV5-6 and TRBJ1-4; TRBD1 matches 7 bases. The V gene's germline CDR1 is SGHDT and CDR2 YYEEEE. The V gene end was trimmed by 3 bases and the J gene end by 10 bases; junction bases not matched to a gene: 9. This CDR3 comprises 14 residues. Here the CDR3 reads CASSSMTGWGKLFF. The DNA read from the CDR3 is TGTGCCAGCAGCTCTATGACAGGGTGGGGAAAA.

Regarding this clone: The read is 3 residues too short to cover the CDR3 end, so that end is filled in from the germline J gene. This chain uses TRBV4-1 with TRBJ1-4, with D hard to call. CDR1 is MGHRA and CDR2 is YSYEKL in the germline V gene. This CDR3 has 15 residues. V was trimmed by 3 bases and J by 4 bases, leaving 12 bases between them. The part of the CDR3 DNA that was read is TGCGCCAGCAGCCAGGAACAGCGGGATAATGAAAAA. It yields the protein CASSQEQRDNEK. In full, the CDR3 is CASSQEQRDNEKLFF.

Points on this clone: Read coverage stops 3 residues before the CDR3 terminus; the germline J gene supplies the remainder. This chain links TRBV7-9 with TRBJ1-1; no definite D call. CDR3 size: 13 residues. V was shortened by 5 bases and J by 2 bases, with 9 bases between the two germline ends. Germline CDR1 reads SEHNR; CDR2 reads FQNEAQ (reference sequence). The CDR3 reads CASSHEPNTEAFF. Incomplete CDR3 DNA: TGTGCCAGCAGCCACGAGCCCAACACTGAA.

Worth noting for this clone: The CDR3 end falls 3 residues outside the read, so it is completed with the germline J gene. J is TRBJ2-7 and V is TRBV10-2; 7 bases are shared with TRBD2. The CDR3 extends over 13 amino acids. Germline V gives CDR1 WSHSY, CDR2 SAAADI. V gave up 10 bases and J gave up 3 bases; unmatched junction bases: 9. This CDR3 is CATSRGMGYEQYF. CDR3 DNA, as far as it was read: TGCGCCACCTCGCGGGGGATGGGCTACGAG.

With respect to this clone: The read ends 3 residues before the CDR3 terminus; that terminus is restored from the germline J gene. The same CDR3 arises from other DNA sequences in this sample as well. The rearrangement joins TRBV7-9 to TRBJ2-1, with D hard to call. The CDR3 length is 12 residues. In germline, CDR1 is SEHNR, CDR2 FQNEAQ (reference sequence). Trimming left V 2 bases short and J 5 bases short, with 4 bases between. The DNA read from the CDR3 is TGTGCCAGCAGCTTACAGGACAATGAG. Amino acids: CASSLQDNE. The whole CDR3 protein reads CASSLQDNEQFF.

The CDR3: CASSLASGGGNEQFF. CDR3 DNA, as far as it was read: TGTGCCAGCAGCTTAGCTAGCGGGGGAGGCAATGAG. The V gene is TRBV7-9, the J gene TRBJ2-1; 9 bases match TRBD2. The read finishes 3 residues shy of the CDR3 end, and the germline J gene is used to complete it. The V gene's germline CDR1 is SEHNR and CDR2 FQNEAQ (reference sequence). J gave up 6 bases and V 0 bases, and 3 bases lay outside the gene matches. The CDR3 runs to 15 residues.

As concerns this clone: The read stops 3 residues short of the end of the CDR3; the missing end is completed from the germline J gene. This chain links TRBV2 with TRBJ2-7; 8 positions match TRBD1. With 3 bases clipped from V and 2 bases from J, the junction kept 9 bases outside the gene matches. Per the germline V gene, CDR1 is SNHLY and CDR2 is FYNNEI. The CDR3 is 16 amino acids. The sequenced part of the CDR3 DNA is TGTGCCAGCAGTGAGCAGACAGGGGAAAAGGCCTACGAG. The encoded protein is CASSEQTGEKAYE. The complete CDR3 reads CASSEQTGEKAYEQYF.

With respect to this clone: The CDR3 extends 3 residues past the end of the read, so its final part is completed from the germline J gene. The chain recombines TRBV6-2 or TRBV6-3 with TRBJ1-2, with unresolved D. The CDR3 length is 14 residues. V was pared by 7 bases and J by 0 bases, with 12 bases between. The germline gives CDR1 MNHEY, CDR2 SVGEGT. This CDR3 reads CASNKVLSNYGYTF. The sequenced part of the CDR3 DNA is TGTGCCAGCAACAAAGTATTGTCTAACTATGGC.

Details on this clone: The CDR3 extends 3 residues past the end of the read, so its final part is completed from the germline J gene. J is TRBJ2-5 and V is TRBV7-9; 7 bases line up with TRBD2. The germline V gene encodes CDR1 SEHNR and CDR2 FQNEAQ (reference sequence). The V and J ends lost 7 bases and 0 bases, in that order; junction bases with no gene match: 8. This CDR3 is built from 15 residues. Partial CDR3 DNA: TGTGCCAGCACCGACCCTGGGACTAACCAAGAGACC. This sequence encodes CASTDPGTNQET. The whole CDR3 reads CASTDPGTNQETQYF.

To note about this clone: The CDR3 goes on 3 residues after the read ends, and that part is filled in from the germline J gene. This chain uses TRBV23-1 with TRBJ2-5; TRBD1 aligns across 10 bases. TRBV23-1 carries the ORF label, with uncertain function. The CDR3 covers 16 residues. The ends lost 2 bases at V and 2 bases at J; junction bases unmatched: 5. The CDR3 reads CASSQAGQGDQETQYF. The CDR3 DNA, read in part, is TGCGCCAGCAGTCAAGCCGGACAGGGGGATCAAGAGACC.

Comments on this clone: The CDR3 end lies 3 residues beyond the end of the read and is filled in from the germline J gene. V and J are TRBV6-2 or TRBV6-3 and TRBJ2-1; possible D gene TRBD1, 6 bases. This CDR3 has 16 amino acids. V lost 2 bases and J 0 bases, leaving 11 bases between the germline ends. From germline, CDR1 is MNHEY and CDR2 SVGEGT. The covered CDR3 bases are TGTGCCAGCAGTTACCCAGGACAGAGCTCCTACAATGAG. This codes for CASSYPGQSSYNE. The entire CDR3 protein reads CASSYPGQSSYNEQFF.

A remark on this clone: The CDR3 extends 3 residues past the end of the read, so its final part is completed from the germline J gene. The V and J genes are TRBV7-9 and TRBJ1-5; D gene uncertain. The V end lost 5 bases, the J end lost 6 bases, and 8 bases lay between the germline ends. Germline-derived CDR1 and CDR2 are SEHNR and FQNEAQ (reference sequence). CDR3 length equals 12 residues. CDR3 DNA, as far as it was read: TGTGCCAGCAGCATCGGGGTTCAGCCC. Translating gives CASSIGVQP. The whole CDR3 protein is CASSIGVQPQHF.

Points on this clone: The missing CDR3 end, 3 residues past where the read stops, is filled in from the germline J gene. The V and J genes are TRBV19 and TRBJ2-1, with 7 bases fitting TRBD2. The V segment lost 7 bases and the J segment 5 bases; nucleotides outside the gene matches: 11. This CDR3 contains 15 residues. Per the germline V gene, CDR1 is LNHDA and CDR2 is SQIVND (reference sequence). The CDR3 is CASTPAGLQNNEQFF. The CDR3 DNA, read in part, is TGTGCCAGTACCCCGGCGGGACTACAGAACAATGAG.

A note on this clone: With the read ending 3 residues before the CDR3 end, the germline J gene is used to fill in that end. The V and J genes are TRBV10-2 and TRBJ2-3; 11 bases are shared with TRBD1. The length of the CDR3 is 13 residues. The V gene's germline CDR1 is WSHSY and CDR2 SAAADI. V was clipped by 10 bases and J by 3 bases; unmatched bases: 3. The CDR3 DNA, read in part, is TGCGCCACCGGACAGGGGGCAACAGATACG. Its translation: CATGQGATDT. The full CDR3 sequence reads CATGQGATDTQYF.

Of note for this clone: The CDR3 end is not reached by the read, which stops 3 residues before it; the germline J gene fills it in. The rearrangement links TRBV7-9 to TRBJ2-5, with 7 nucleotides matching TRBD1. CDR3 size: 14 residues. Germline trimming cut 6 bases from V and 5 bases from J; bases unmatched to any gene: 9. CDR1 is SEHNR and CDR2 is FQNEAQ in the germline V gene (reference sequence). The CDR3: CASRDPTGWETQYF. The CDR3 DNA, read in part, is TGTGCCAGCAGAGACCCGACAGGGTGGGAGACC.

CDR3 bases read: TGTGCCAGCAGCTTACTAGCGGGGTACAATGAG. It specifies CASSLLAGYNE. The entire CDR3 sequence reads CASSLLAGYNEQFF. The J gene is TRBJ2-1, the V gene TRBV7-3; 9 positions match TRBD2. Sequencing ends 3 residues short of the CDR3 end; the germline J gene provides the rest. The V gene end was trimmed by 2 bases and the J gene end by 4 bases; junction bases not matched to a gene: 0. CDR3 length: 14 residues. Germline CDR1 SGHTA, CDR2 FQGTGA. The full variable domain, rest sourced from reference TRBV7-3 and TRBJ2-1, is GAGVSQTPSNKVTEKGKYVELRCDPISGHTALYWYRQSLGQGPEFLIYFQGTGAADDSGLPNDRFFAVRPEGSVSTLKIQRTERGDSAVYLCASSLLAGYNEQFFGPGTRLTVL.

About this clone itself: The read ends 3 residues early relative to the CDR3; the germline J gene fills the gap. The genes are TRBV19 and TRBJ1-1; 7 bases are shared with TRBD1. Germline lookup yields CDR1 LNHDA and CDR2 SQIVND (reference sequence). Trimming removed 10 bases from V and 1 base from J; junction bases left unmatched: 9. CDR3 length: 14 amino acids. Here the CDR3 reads CATGRDRGNTEAFF. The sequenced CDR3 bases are TGTGCCACCGGCCGGGACAGAGGGAACACTGAA.

The DNA read from the CDR3 is TGCGCCAGCAGAACTACTAGCGGGAGGGCCGGAGGGGAG. It specifies CASRTTSGRAGGE. From start to end, the CDR3 is CASRTTSGRAGGELFF. The chain joins TRBV10-1 to TRBJ2-2, with 13 positions matching TRBD2. With the read ending 3 residues before the CDR3 end, the germline J gene is used to fill in that end. Looked up from germline, CDR1 is WNHNN and CDR2 is SYGVQD (reference sequence). The CDR3 loop spans 16 amino acids. V was clipped by 6 bases and J by 8 bases; unmatched bases: 9.

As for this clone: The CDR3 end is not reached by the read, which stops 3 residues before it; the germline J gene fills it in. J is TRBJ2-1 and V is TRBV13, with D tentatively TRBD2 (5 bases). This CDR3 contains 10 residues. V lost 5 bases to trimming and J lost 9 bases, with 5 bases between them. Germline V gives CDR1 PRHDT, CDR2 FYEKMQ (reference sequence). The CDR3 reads CASSRGEQFF. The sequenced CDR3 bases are TGTGCCAGCAGCCGGGGTGAG.

The CDR3 region is CATRGGRVDTGELFF. The DNA read from the CDR3 is TGTGCCACCCGAGGCGGCAGGGTGGACACCGGGGAG. The chain carries TRBV7-9 and TRBJ2-2, with a tentative D call TRBD1 (5 bases). The read terminates 3 residues ahead of where the CDR3 ends, so the germline J gene completes it. CDR3 length equals 15 residues. Germline-derived CDR1 and CDR2 are SEHNR and FQNEAQ (reference sequence). Deletions cut 10 bases from V and 3 bases from J, with 18 bases between.

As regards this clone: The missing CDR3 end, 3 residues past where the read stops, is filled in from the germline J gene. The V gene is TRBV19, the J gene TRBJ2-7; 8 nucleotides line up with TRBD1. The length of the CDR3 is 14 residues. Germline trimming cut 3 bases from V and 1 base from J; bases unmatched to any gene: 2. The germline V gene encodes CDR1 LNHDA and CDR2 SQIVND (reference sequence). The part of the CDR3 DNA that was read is TGTGCCAGTAGTATCGACAGGGGTTCCTACGAG. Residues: CASSIDRGSYE. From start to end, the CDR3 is CASSIDRGSYEQYF.

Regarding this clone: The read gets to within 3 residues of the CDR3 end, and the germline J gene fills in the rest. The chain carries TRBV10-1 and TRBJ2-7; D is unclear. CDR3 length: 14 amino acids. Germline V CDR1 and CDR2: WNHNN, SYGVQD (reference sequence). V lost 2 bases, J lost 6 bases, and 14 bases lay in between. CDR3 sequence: CASSEPSLAPEQYF. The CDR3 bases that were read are TGCGCCAGCAGTGAGCCGTCGTTAGCCCCCGAG.

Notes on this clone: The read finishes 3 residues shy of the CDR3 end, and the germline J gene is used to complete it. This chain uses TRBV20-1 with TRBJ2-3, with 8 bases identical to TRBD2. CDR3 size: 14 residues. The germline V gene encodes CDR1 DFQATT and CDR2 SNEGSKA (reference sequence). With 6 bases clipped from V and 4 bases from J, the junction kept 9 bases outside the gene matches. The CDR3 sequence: CSARMAGGADTQYF. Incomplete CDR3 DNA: TGCAGTGCAAGAATGGCGGGAGGTGCAGATACG.